This T cell receptor (beta chain) was captured by sequencing in a study of T cells in Graves' hyperthyroidism and ophthalmopathy. Overall study results and limits: Ophthalmopathy was separated from stable hyperthyroidism by a 13 V-J model. Most clonotypes expanded in thyroid above 0.001 were likewise present in blood.

V shed 6 bases, J shed 2 bases, and the junction held 9 bases outside the gene matches. The CDR3 has 15 residues. Germline V gene lookup returns CDR1 WNHNN and CDR2 SYGVQD (reference sequence). RNA transcripts provided the source from which TCR beta CDR3 regions were amplified. Using the HTBI primer set, a first-round RT-PCR was run on the TCR CDR3. TCRdb independently ran MiXCR on the multiplex PCR reads; one entry per CDR3 protein. Of fewer than 750,000 distinct CDR3 sequences listed, more than 45% are singletons. Turning to this clonotype: What it binds is not known.

Patients aged 18 to 65 had newly diagnosed hyperthyroidism lasting under 2 months. Reasons for excluding patients were uncontrolled infection, other autoimmune disease, pregnancy or lactation. The rearrangement joins TRBV10-1 to TRBJ2-5, with 7 nucleotides matching TRBD1. This receptor was obtained from a woman in her late teens or twenties with Graves' hyperthyroidism. Sequenced: peripheral blood or thyroid tissue (not recorded which). Here the CDR3 reads CASRYDRVGQETQYF. In DNA form, the CDR3 reads TGCGCCAGCAGATACGACAGGGTTGGACAAGAGACCCAGTACTTC.